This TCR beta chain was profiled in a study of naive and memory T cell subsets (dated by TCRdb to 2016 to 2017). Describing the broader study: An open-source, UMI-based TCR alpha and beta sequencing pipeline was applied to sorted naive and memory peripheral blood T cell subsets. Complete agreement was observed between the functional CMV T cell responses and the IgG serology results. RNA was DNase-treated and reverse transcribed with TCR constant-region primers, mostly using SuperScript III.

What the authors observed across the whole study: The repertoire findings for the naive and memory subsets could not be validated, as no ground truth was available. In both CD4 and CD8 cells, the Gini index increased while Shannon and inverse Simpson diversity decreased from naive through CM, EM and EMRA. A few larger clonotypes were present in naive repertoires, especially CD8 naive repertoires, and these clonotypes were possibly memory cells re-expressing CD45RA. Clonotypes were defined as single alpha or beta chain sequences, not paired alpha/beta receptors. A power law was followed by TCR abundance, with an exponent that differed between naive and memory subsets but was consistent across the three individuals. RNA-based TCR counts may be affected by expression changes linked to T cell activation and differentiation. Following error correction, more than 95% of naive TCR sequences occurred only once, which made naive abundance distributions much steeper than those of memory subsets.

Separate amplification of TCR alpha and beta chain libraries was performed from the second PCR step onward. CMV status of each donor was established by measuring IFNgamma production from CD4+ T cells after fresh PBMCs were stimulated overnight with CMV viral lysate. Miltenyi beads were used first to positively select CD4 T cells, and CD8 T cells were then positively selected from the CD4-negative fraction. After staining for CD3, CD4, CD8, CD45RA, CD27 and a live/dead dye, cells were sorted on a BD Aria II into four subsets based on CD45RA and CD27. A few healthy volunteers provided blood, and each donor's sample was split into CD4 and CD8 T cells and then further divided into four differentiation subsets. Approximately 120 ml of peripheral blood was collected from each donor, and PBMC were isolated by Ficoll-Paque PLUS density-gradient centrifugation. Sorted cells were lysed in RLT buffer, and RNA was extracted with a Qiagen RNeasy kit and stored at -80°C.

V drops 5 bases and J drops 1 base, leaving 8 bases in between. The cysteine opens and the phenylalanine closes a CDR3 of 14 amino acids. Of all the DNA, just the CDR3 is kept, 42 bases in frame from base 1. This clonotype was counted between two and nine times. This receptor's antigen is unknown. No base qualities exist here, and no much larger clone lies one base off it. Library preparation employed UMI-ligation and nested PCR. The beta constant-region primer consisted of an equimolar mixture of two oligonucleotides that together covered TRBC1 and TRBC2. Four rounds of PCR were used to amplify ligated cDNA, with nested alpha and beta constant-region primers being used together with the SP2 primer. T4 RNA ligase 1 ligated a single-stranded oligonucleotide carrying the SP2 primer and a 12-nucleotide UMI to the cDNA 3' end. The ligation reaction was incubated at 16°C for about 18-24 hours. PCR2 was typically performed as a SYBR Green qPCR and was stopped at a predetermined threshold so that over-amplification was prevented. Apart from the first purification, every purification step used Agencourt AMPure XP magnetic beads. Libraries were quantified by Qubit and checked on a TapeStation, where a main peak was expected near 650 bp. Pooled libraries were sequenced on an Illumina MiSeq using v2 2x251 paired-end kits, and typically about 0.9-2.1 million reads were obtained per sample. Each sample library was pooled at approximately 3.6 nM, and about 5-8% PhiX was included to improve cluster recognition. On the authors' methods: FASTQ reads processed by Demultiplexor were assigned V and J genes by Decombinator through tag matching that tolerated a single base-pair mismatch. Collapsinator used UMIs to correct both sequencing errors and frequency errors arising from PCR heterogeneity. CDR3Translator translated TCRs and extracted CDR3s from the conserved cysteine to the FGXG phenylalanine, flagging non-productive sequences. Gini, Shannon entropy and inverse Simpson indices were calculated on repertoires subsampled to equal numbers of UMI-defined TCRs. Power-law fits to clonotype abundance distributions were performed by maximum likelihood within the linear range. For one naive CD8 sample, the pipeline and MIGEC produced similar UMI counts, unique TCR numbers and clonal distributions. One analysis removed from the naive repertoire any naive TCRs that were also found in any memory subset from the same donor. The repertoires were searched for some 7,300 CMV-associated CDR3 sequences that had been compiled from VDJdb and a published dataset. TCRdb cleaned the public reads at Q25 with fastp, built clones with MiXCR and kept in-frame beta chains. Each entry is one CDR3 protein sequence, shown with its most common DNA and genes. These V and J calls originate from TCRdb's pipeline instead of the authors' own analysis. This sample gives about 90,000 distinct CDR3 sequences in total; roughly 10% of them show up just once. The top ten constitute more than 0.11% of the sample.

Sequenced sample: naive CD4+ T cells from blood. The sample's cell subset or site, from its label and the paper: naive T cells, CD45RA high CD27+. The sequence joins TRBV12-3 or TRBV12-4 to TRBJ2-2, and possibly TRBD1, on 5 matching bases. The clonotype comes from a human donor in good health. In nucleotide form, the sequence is TGTGCCAGCAGTCCCACAGGGAACACCGGGGAGCTGTTTTTT. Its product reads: CASSPTGNTGELFF.